This T cell receptor (beta chain) was observed in a study of tumor and adjacent non-tumor tissue in lung cancer. Study-wide context: Some 4.2 million productive TCRbeta reads were obtained per sample on average.

The library came from three nested PCR rounds adapted from ARM-PCR protocols. TCRdb recomputed calls from the multiplex PCR reads with MiXCR, one row per CDR3 protein. Among 60,000 to 85,000 distinct CDR3 sequences listed, less than 85% were seen once. No cell sorting was done before RNA was extracted from the tissue. Distant lung tissue was collected more than 3 cm away from the tumor edge. Donors were chemotherapy-naive, newly diagnosed lung cancer surgical patients in China, August–late 2014. The sequenced material came from distant non-tumor lung tissue. The receptor was isolated from an older man with non-small cell lung cancer.

The CDR3 DNA reads TGTGCCAGCAGGACCAGGGTTTCAGATTACGAGCAGTACTTC. It specifies CASRTRVSDYEQYF. The chain uses TRBV11-1 and TRBJ2-7, with D perhaps matching TRBD1 (5 bases). V dropped 6 bases and J dropped 4 bases, with 16 bases sitting between them. The CDR3 has 14 amino acids. CDR1 SGHAT and CDR2 FQDESV come from the germline V gene (reference sequence).